This TCR beta chain originates from a study of T cells in women clearing cervical HPV infection. Study details: For cases, blood was sampled a median about 150 days after lesion detection, interquartile range roughly 80 to 230 days. The study's findings and limits: Unknown T-cell numbers per sample may underlie the richness differences.

Average input was around 1,100 ng genomic DNA for immunoSEQ TCR beta CDR3 amplification. Repertoires were generated with immunoSEQ multiplex PCR, while TCRdb's copy carries only in-frame clones and drops some. The clone table shows 30,000 to 45,000 clones, with the ten largest holding 1.7%. HPV was found by MY09/MY11 PCR and dot-blot genotyping. As regards this clone: Its specificity is not known.

The sequence was collected from a woman between 18 and 70 years old with a cervical HPV16 infection that either progressed to CIN3+ or cleared (not recorded which). Input material: blood buffy coat.

CDR3 sequence reads: CAKRAGDTEAFF. The part of the CDR3 DNA that was read is TGTGCCAAGAGGGCAGGGGACACTGAA. The rearrangement links TRBV2 to TRBJ1-1; tentative D call: TRBD1 (6 bases). The sequence runs out 3 residues before the end of the CDR3; the remainder is reconstructed from the germline J gene. The length of the CDR3 is 12 residues. The V and J ends lost 10 bases and 3 bases respectively, with 12 bases between them. The V gene's germline CDR1 is SNHLY and CDR2 FYNNEI.